This paragraph reports one T cell receptor (beta chain). In this CDR3 the conserved last residue, phenylalanine or tryptophan, is missing, so a read error is likely. Because the CDR3's place on the DNA is in doubt, the DNA is left out and the CDR3 is given as listed by TCRdb. The germline V gene has CDR1 SGHRS and CDR2 YFSETQ. The CDR3 has 13 residues if both end residues are counted. Thyroid surgery was performed in patients who had received no treatment beforehand. MiXCR was used by TCRdb to re-call the PCR reads. There are roughly 30,000 clones in the sample; roughly 17% occur only once, and around 5% lies in the top ten. This sample is part of a study of metastatic and nonmetastatic thyroid tumors.

The rearrangement uses TRBV5-1 and TRBJ1-1. This clonotype originated in a female donor with papillary thyroid cancer or a benign thyroid nodule (not recorded which). Some clones in this sample may be carry-over from other donors' samples. Sample: blood. The CDR3 loop is CASSLDGNTEALV.